This note documents a single T cell receptor (beta chain) sequence. The V gene's germline CDR1 is DFQATT and CDR2 SNEGSKA (reference sequence). This CDR3 region has 17 residues. With V trimmed by 1 base and J by 1 base, 5 bases remained unmatched. PCR was performed a second time for roughly 7 to 12 cycles using a sample-barcoded 5' primer and a J-beta primer mix. Using its own MiXCR run on the 5' RACE reads, TCRdb lists one record per CDR3 protein. The repertoire holds approximately 580,000 distinct CDR3 sequences, with less than 25% as singletons. The data belong to a study of blood T cells in healthy people across ages. The same sample was also studied in work on T cells of mothers and their children. That work states: A few healthy Caucasian mothers, along with their six children, were the donors.

The source is a boy aged 10-17 years in good health. Source material: blood. This chain links TRBV20-1 with TRBJ2-1; 12 bases match TRBD2. CDR3 coding DNA: TGCAGTGCTAGAGGAGGACTAGCGGGAAAATCCTACAATGAGCAGTTCTTC. Amino acids: CSARGGLAGKSYNEQFF.